This T cell receptor (beta chain) is from a study of preoperative IRX-2 immunotherapy in early breast cancer. Specified treatment: preoperative locoregional IRX-2 cytokine immunotherapy. Patients received preoperative, locoregional IRX-2 cytokine immunotherapy in a phase Ib study. Clones were read by immunoSEQ multiplex PCR, and TCRdb kept only the in-frame ones, dropping some. The sample shows 25,000 to 30,000 clones, around 87% of them seen only once. V lost 3 bases and J lost 4, with 7 bases in between. The CDR3 is 13 residues long. Germline V gene sequence: CDR1 MNHEY, CDR2 SMNVEV (reference sequence).

The TCR comes from a human donor with breast cancer. This sample was gathered from a patient treated with IRX-2 immunotherapy. The chain links TRBV27 to TRBJ1-3; D is unclear. The CDR3 is CASSFLNGNTIYF. The CDR3 bases are TGTGCCAGCAGTTTCTTGAACGGAAACACCATATATTTT.